A single sample is the source of the 14 T cell receptor beta chains below, sequenced in a study of control samples from healthy donors and cancer patients. Produced via immunoSEQ multiplex PCR; TCRdb's table is partial and in-frame only. The sample consists of 76,000 or so clones, about nine tenths of them appearing once. Sequencing was carried out using PBMCs. The receptor set was obtained from a woman between 50 and 59 years old with colorectal cancer.

V gene TRBV6-5 combines with J gene TRBJ2-2, with D tentatively TRBD1 or TRBD2 (5 bases each). Germline V gene lookup returns CDR1 MNHEY and CDR2 SVGAGI. This CDR3 is built from 14 residues. Trimming took off 6 bases at V and 5 bases at J, with 13 bases between the two ends. The CDR3 loop reads CASRQGPGTGELFF. The DNA for the CDR3 is TGTGCCAGCAGGCAGGGACCGGGGACCGGGGAGCTGTTTTTT.

This clone has a handful of counts. The J gene is TRBJ1-5, the V gene TRBV30; a weak D match, TRBD1 (6 bases). CDR1 is GTSNPN and CDR2 is SVGIG in the germline V gene (reference sequence). The germline V and J ends were trimmed by 2 bases and 11 bases, with 13 bases remaining between them. The CDR3 runs 12 residues. CDR3 bases: TGTGCCTGGAGTCGGACCAAGGGGGCCCAGCATTTT. The encoded protein is CAWSRTKGAQHF.

This clone came up a few times. At the DNA level, this CDR3 is encoded by other sequences in the same sample as well. The chain has TRBV5-6 and TRBJ1-2; 10 nucleotides align to TRBD1. V was pared by 2 bases and J by 4 bases, with 5 bases of the junction left unmatched. CDR1 is SGHDT and CDR2 is YYEEEE in the germline V gene. This CDR3 is 15 amino acids long. CDR3 DNA sequence: TGTGCCAGCAGCTTTTGGGACAGGGGAATCTATGGCTACACCTTC. Encoded protein: CASSFWDRGIYGYTF.

The chain is built from TRBV2 and TRBJ2-5; 9 nucleotides match TRBD1. The V segment lost 3 bases and the J segment 10 bases; nucleotides outside the gene matches: 9. Germline V lookup: CDR1 SNHLY, CDR2 FYNNEI. The CDR3 consists of 14 residues. The CDR3 sequence: CASSEGQGWVGQYF. Written as DNA, the CDR3 is TGTGCCAGCAGTGAGGGACAGGGATGGGTTGGCCAGTACTTC.

The CDR3 loop reads CASSPTIGHLMNTEAFF. The CDR3 nucleotides are TGTGCCAGCTCACCGACGATTGGACACCTCATGAACACTGAAGCTTTCTTT. J is TRBJ1-1 and V is TRBV18, with D tentatively TRBD1 (5 bases). Germline V CDR1 and CDR2: KGHSH, LQKENI. CDR3 length: 17 amino acids. The V gene lost 3 bases and the J gene lost 0 bases, with 17 bases spanning the gap. Full variable domain (outside the CDR3, taken from reference TRBV18 and TRBJ1-1): NAGVMQNPRHLVRRRGQEARLRCSPMKGHSHVYWYRQLPEEGLKFMVYLQKENIIDESGMPKERFSAEFPKEGPSILRIQQVVRGDSAAYFCASSPTIGHLMNTEAFFGQGTRLTVV.

The chain links TRBV25-1 to TRBJ1-3; TRBD1 matches 7 bases. Germline values: CDR1 MGHDK, CDR2 SYGVNS. The CDR3 contains 14 residues. Unmatched junction bases numbered 2, after V lost 2 bases and J lost 4 bases. CDR3 loop: CASSERGRGNTIYF. DNA for the CDR3: TGTGCCAGCAGTGAAAGGGGGCGGGGAAACACCATATATTTT.

This chain uses TRBV12-3 or TRBV12-4 with TRBJ2-5, with D possibly being TRBD2 (6 bases). Deletions cut 6 bases from V and 4 bases from J, with 12 bases between. This CDR3 comprises 13 residues. The CDR3 DNA sequence: TGTGCCAGCAGGGGCTCGGGGGTAGAGACCCAGTACTTC. Protein: CASRGSGVETQYF.

The chain combines TRBV28 with TRBJ1-3, with D unclear. Trimming took 5 bases from V and 2 from J, leaving 13 bases between them. This CDR3 contains 15 residues. Germline assignment: CDR1 MDHEN and CDR2 SYDVKM. CDR3 in DNA: TGTGCCAGCAGTGGTTTGGCAGGCGCTGGAAACACCATATATTTT. It codes for CASSGLAGAGNTIYF.

J is TRBJ2-3 and V is TRBV6-6; TRBD2 might be the D (6 bases). V was trimmed by 4 bases and J by 0 bases, leaving 11 bases between them. The CDR3 loop spans 15 amino acids. Germline V gene data show CDR1 as MNHNY and CDR2 as SVGAGI (reference sequence). The CDR3 bases are TGTGCCAGCAGTTTCCGGGACTCGAGCACAGATACGCAGTATTTT. This gives the protein CASSFRDSSTDTQYF.

This clone was seen only once. J is TRBJ1-2 and V is TRBV30, with D possibly being TRBD1 (5 bases). Germline V gene lookup returns CDR1 GTSNPN and CDR2 SVGIG (reference sequence). The CDR3 has 12 residues. The V end lost 3 bases, the J end lost 8 bases, and 13 bases lay between the germline ends. CDR3 nucleotides: TGTGCCTGGAGCCAAATTCCAGGGGGCTACACCTTC. Translated: CAWSQIPGGYTF.

This clone has a single count. The chain joins TRBV11-1 to TRBJ2-5; D not certain. Trimming left V 3 bases short and J 1 base short, with 6 bases between. Germline CDR1 is SGHAT and CDR2 is FQDESV (reference sequence). This CDR3 comprises 13 residues. The CDR3 reads CASSFSAQETQYF. CDR3 coding DNA: TGTGCCAGCAGCTTTTCAGCCCAAGAGACCCAGTACTTC.

The chain has TRBV7-2 and TRBJ1-1, with D uncertain. CDR3 length equals 15 residues. CDR1 is SGHTA and CDR2 is FQGNSA in the germline V gene. Trimming pared 7 bases from V and 5 bases from J, leaving 20 bases between. The chain's CDR3 is CASIRTLYAGTEAFF. The CDR3 DNA reads TGTGCCAGCATCCGCACCCTTTATGCAGGAACTGAAGCTTTCTTT.

This sequence joins TRBV27 and TRBJ1-2; no reliable D call. Germline V gene sequence: CDR1 MNHEY, CDR2 SMNVEV (reference sequence). V was cut by 6 bases and J by 2 bases, with 10 bases left in between. The CDR3 runs 13 residues. CDR3 in amino acids: CASSMNINYGYTF. In DNA form, the CDR3 reads TGTGCCAGCAGCATGAACATCAACTATGGCTACACCTTC.

The rearrangement links TRBV13 to TRBJ2-5; D unclear. Germline assignment: CDR1 PRHDT and CDR2 FYEKMQ (reference sequence). V was pared by 3 bases and J by 0 bases, with 5 bases between. This CDR3 spans 13 amino acids. The CDR3 DNA reads TGTGCCAGCAGCTTCTTTGACCAAGAGACCCAGTACTTC. Encoded protein: CASSFFDQETQYF.